These T cell receptor beta chains were read from a single sample in a study of blood T cell repertoires in COVID-19. Profiled with immunoSEQ multiplex PCR; TCRdb holds only in-frame clones, not every one. The sample has under 150,000 clones, about 88% seen once; the top ten hold 8.4%. The sequenced sample consisted of peripheral blood. These receptors all come from a woman in her 70s who had recovered from COVID-19. Each CDR3 is given with its conserved first and last residue. D genes are given only for firm matches. A row's size may be missing; if present it is once, few, many or a size class.

D gene,J gene,clone size,V gene,CDR3 DNA,CDR3 protein
-,TRBJ2-1,-,TRBV23-1,TGCGCCAGCAGTCAATCGTCCGCGGGCAGCCCTTACAATGAGCAGTTCTTC,CASSQSSAGSPYNEQFF
TRBD2,TRBJ2-7,-,TRBV3-1/TRBV3-2,TGTGCCAGCAGCCAAGAAAGATTCCCCGGGACTAGCGGGCCTCTCTCCTACGAGCAGTACTTC,CASSQERFPGTSGPLSYEQYF
-,TRBJ1-5,-,TRBV7-8,TGTGCCAGCAGCTTAGGGGGGCCAGGCTTTAATCAGCCCCAGCATTTT,CASSLGGPGFNQPQHF
TRBD2,TRBJ2-5,-,TRBV7-2,TGTGCCAGCAGCTTAGCGTCCGGGAGGGGCCAAGAGACCCAGTACTTC,CASSLASGRGQETQYF
-,TRBJ2-7,few,TRBV4-3,TGCGCCAGCAGCCAAGAATTGGGGGCCGAGCAGTACTTC,CASSQELGAEQYF
-,TRBJ1-2,-,TRBV24-1,TGTGCCACCAGTGAGGGCAGCTACTATGGCTACACCTTC,CATSEGSYYGYTF
-,TRBJ2-7,-,TRBV19,TGTGCCAGTCGGGACTCAAGGAGCTCCTACGAGCAGTACTTC,CASRDSRSSYEQYF
-,TRBJ2-3,-,TRBV6-5,TGTACCAGTACAGGACCCGGCACAGATACGCAGTATTTT,CTSTGPGTDTQYF
-,TRBJ1-4,-,TRBV4-1,TGCGCCAGCAGCCAAGGCCAGGGAAATGAAAAACTGTTTTTT,CASSQGQGNEKLFF
-,TRBJ2-2,-,TRBV7-8,TGTGCCAGCAGCAGGTTTCAGGGTAAAGGCACCGGGGAGCTGTTTTTT,CASSRFQGKGTGELFF
TRBD2,TRBJ2-3,-,TRBV7-2,TGTGCCAGCAGCTATGGGGCGGGGGGGAGCACAGATACGCAGTATTTT,CASSYGAGGSTDTQYF
-,TRBJ2-4,-,TRBV18,TGTGCCAGCTCAGCCAGTGACATTCAGTACTTC,CASSASDIQYF
TRBD2,TRBJ2-5,-,TRBV5-1,TGCGCCAGCAGTCGGGAGGGTAGCGGGGGCGAGACCCAGTACTTC,CASSREGSGGETQYF
-,TRBJ2-7,-,TRBV12-1,TGTGCCAGCAGAGGGGGGGCGGCGGGCGAGCAGTACTTC,CASRGGAAGEQYF
-,TRBJ2-1,-,TRBV7-7,TGTGCCAGCAGCCCGACAGGCTTACTGTACAATGAGCAGTTCTTC,CASSPTGLLYNEQFF
-,TRBJ2-7,-,TRBV28,TGTGCCAGCAGTCAGCTAGGACGCTCGGGGGAGCAGTACTTC,CASSQLGRSGEQYF
-,TRBJ2-2,-,TRBV6-6,TGTGCCAGCAGTTCCCCTAATACCGGGGAGCTGTTTTTT,CASSSPNTGELFF
-,TRBJ1-2,-,TRBV24-1,TGTGCCACCAGTGATTCAAACGGCAGGGGCCCTACAGATGGCTACACCTTC,CATSDSNGRGPTDGYTF
TRBD1,TRBJ1-6,-,TRBV7-2,TGTGCCAGCAGTCGGGACAGGGCCGGTAATTCACCCCTCCACTTT,CASSRDRAGNSPLHF
TRBD2,TRBJ2-3,-,TRBV4-3,TGCGCCAGCAGCCTACAATACGATAGCGGGACGGACACAGATACGCAGTATTTT,CASSLQYDSGTDTDTQYF
-,TRBJ1-1,-,TRBV5-1,TGCGCCAGCAGCGAGCAGGGTGGTGAAGCTTTCTTT,CASSEQGGEAFF
TRBD2,TRBJ2-7,-,TRBV7-9,TGTGCCAGCAGCTCCCCAGTGACTAGCGGGGACCACGAGCAGTACTTC,CASSSPVTSGDHEQYF
-,TRBJ1-1,-,TRBV6-5,TGTGCCAGCAGTTACTCGTTCTTCACTGAAGCTTTCTTT,CASSYSFFTEAFF
TRBD2,TRBJ2-3,-,TRBV7-2,TGTGCCAGCAGCTGGCGGGGGACAGATACGCAGTATTTT,CASSWRGTDTQYF
-,TRBJ1-3,-,TRBV7-8,TGTGCCAGCAGCTTAGCGTTGGGGGGGTCGAGCCAGGTCAGAAACACCATATATTTT,CASSLALGGSSQVRNTIYF
-,TRBJ2-3,-,TRBV24-1,TGTGCCACCAGTGATAACAGGGTTATAACAGATACGCAGTATTTT,CATSDNRVITDTQYF
-,TRBJ1-5,-,TRBV30,TGTGCCTGGACGGGATTCGGAAATCAGCCCCAGCATTTT,CAWTGFGNQPQHF
TRBD1,TRBJ1-6,-,TRBV7-2,TGTGCCAGCAGACAGGGGGTCTCCTATAATTCACCCCTCCACTTT,CASRQGVSYNSPLHF
-,TRBJ1-1,-,TRBV25-1,TGTGCCAGCAGTGAATACGCAGGGCGAGCTTTCTTT,CASSEYAGRAFF
-,TRBJ2-1,-,TRBV3-1/TRBV3-2,TGTGCCAGCAGCCAAGTGGGGGAGGCCCCGTGGGCGATGCAGTTCTTC,CASSQVGEAPWAMQFF
TRBD2,TRBJ2-2,-,TRBV7-3,TGTGCCAGCAGCTTTAGCGGGAGTACGGGCACCGGGGAGCTGTTTTTT,CASSFSGSTGTGELFF
TRBD1,TRBJ2-4,once,TRBV4-2,TGTGCCAGCAGCCAAGAGGGGGACAGGGGCGGGATTCAGTACTTC,CASSQEGDRGGIQYF
-,TRBJ2-7,-,TRBV4-3,TGCGCCAGCAGCCAAGACCGCGGGGCGACCTACGAGCAGTACTTC,CASSQDRGATYEQYF
-,TRBJ2-1,-,TRBV19,TGTGCCAGTAGTATGGGCGCAACCCCGGGGGATGAGCAGTTCTTC,CASSMGATPGDEQFF
-,TRBJ2-3,-,TRBV2,TGTGCCAGCAAGGCGGCGCTGAGCACAGATACGCAGTATTTT,CASKAALSTDTQYF
TRBD1,TRBJ2-7,-,TRBV5-1,TGCGCCAGCAGCTTGCTACAGGGGAAGAGGGATAGACACGAGCAGTACTTC,CASSLLQGKRDRHEQYF
-,TRBJ2-1,-,TRBV5-3,TGTGCCAGAAGCTTAATAGGGGCTAGTGAGTTGAAGGAGCAGTTCTTC,CARSLIGASELKEQFF
TRBD1,TRBJ2-2,-,TRBV27,TGTGCCAGCAGCCCCAGGGGGCGAGGCACCGGGGAGCTGTTTTTT,CASSPRGRGTGELFF
TRBD2,TRBJ2-7,-,TRBV5-6,TGTGCCAGCAGCTTGATTCGACTAGCGGGAGTGCGCCGGGCCTACGAGCAGTACTTC,CASSLIRLAGVRRAYEQYF
TRBD2,TRBJ2-7,-,TRBV5-5,TGTGCCAGCAGCTACTCCGGGACTAGCGGCACCTACGAGCAGTACTTC,CASSYSGTSGTYEQYF
-,TRBJ2-7,once,TRBV19,TGTGCCAGTAGTCTCGGGCAGGGGGGCCACGAGCAGTACTTC,CASSLGQGGHEQYF
-,TRBJ1-5,-,TRBV7-9,TGTGCCAGCAGCGTCGACTCCCAGCCCCAGCATTTT,CASSVDSQPQHF
-,TRBJ1-5,-,TRBV4-3,TGCGCCAGCAGCCAAGATCGCTCGGGAGGCAATCAGCCCCAGCATTTT,CASSQDRSGGNQPQHF
-,TRBJ2-3,-,TRBV9,TGTGCCAGCAGCGCTCTTCCGACAGACCATACGCAGTATTTT,CASSALPTDHTQYF
TRBD2,TRBJ2-1,-,TRBV28,TGTGCCAGCAGACCAGGGACTAGCGGTTACAATGAGCAGTTCTTC,CASRPGTSGYNEQFF
TRBD2,TRBJ2-7,-,TRBV4-2,TGTGCCAGCAGCCAAGCCCTAGCGGGGGGCCGAAGCTCCTACGAGCAGTACTTC,CASSQALAGGRSSYEQYF
TRBD1,TRBJ1-1,-,TRBV15,TGTGCCACCAGCAGAGGTCTACAGGGGATCACTGAAGCTTTCTTT,CATSRGLQGITEAFF
-,TRBJ2-3,-,TRBV5-8,TGTGCCAGCAGCTTGTTTACCCCACGGGGAGATACGCAGTATTTT,CASSLFTPRGDTQYF
-,TRBJ2-5,-,TRBV5-1,TGCGCCACCAAGACATTGGGAGTCGTACAAGAGACCCAGTACTTC,CATKTLGVVQETQYF
-,TRBJ1-2,-,TRBV29-1,TGCAGCGCCTCAGCGACAGCTAACTATGGCTACACCTTC,CSASATANYGYTF
-,TRBJ2-5,-,TRBV27,TGTGCCAGCAGTCCCAGGGTTAGGGGGGAGACCCAGTACTTC,CASSPRVRGETQYF
-,TRBJ2-3,-,TRBV9,TGTGCCAGCAGCGTTACCCCGGTCGGGGATACGCAGTATTTT,CASSVTPVGDTQYF
-,TRBJ2-6,-,TRBV5-4,TGTGCCAGCCGGGAGGGGGCCCCCGGGGCCAACGTCCTGACTTTC,CASREGAPGANVLTF
TRBD2,TRBJ2-5,-,TRBV4-1,TGCGCCAGCAGCCAAGCGACTAGCGGGGGAGGGAAGACCCAGTACTTC,CASSQATSGGGKTQYF
TRBD1,TRBJ1-1,few,TRBV5-1,TGCGCCAGCAGCCAGGGGGTGAACACTGAAGCTTTCTTT,CASSQGVNTEAFF
-,TRBJ1-4,-,TRBV19,TGTGCCAGTAGTACGTCAGGAAGTAATGAAAAACTGTTTTTT,CASSTSGSNEKLFF
-,TRBJ1-1,-,TRBV2,TGTGCCAGCACCTACTCTGGGAACACTGAAGCTTTCTTT,CASTYSGNTEAFF
TRBD1,TRBJ1-2,-,TRBV7-3,TGTGCCAGCAGCCCCCAACAGGGGGACCCAACTAACTATGGCTACACCTTC,CASSPQQGDPTNYGYTF
-,TRBJ2-3,-,TRBV6-6,TGTGCCAGCAGTTACCGACCCAGTCAGGCTGGAGATACGCAGTATTTT,CASSYRPSQAGDTQYF
-,TRBJ2-5,-,TRBV5-4,TGTGCCAGCAGCTCGAGGCAGAGGGTCCAAGAGACCCAGTACTTC,CASSSRQRVQETQYF